A single sample is the source of the 26 T cell receptor beta chains below, sequenced in a study of blood T cells in healthy people across ages. The second PCR ran roughly 6 to 11 cycles with a sample-barcoded 5' primer and J-beta primers. Using its own MiXCR run on the 5' RACE reads, TCRdb lists one record per CDR3 protein. The sample carries around 1,900,000 distinct CDR3 sequences, roughly two fifths recorded once. Sequenced material: blood. These TCRs come from a human donor in good health.

This clonotype was observed a few times. J is TRBJ1-2 and V is TRBV3-1; no definite D call. CDR3 length: 17 amino acids. Germline V gene data show CDR1 as LGHDT and CDR2 as YNNKEL (reference sequence). The germline V and J ends were trimmed by 7 bases and 2 bases, with 23 bases remaining between them. This chain's CDR3 is CASTESGRPASNYGYTF. The CDR3 DNA sequence: TGTGCCAGCACCGAGTCGGGTAGACCCGCATCAAACTATGGCTACACCTTC.

This clonotype came up a few times. The chain has TRBV20-1 and TRBJ1-4; TRBD1 aligns across 7 bases. This CDR3 region has 14 residues. The trim removed 2 bases at V and 8 bases at J, leaving 8 bases unmatched. Germline V lookup: CDR1 DFQATT, CDR2 SNEGSKA (reference sequence). CDR3 sequence (DNA): TGCAGTGCTAGAAGACAGGGACTTAGGGAAAAACTGTTTTTT. Its protein product is CSARRQGLREKLFF.

This clonotype turned up a few times. One junction end does not reproduce the germline sequence, and a read error may be involved. This chain connects TRBV12-3 or TRBV12-4 to TRBJ2-1; D is unresolved. This CDR3 contains 13 residues. CDR3 DNA sequence: TGCGCCAGCAGCTCCGGAACTGGCAATGAGCAGTTCTTC. It encodes CASSSGTGNEQFF.

In this sample, this clonotype turned up once. The chain's CDR3 is CASRHRGAGLAKNIQYF. The CDR3 nucleotides are TGTGCCAGCAGGCACCGTGGAGCGGGGCTAGCCAAAAACATTCAGTACTTC. The V call is TRBV21-1, the J call TRBJ2-4; TRBD2, the D gene given by the table, was not confirmed from the DNA. TRBV21-1 is listed as a pseudogene. This CDR3 spans 17 amino acids.

This clonotype has more than one count but fewer than ten. The genes are TRBV29-1 and TRBJ2-5; perhaps TRBD1 as D (6 bases). Germline values: CDR1 SQVTM, CDR2 ANQGSEA. The CDR3 runs to 16 residues. The V and J ends lost 3 bases and 2 bases respectively, with 19 bases between them. CDR3 sequence: CSVEPSAGDIQETQYF. The DNA for the CDR3 is TGCAGCGTTGAGCCCAGCGCAGGGGACATACAAGAGACCCAGTACTTC.

This clonotype was seen at least ten times. The rearrangement uses TRBV28 and TRBJ2-1, with D possibly being TRBD2 (7 bases). The germline V and J ends were trimmed by 3 bases and 6 bases, with 12 bases remaining between them. The germline V gene encodes CDR1 MDHEN and CDR2 SYDVKM. This CDR3 is 14 amino acids long. The CDR3 here is CASSFAGEGNEQFF. The CDR3 DNA sequence: TGTGCCAGCAGTTTTGCAGGGGAGGGCAATGAGCAGTTCTTC.

On this clonotype: One junction end does not reproduce the germline sequence, and a read error may be involved. The chain has TRBV7-9 and TRBJ1-2; weak D call: TRBD1 (5 bases). This CDR3 contains 15 residues. Per the germline V gene, CDR1 is SEHNR and CDR2 is FQNEAQ (reference sequence). CDR3 sequence reads: CVSSRSDSSNYGYTF. In nucleotides, the CDR3 is TGTGTCAGCAGCCGAAGTGACAGTTCCAACTATGGCTACACCTTC.

This clonotype was detected a few times. The CDR3 protein is CSVDAGRTEAFF. CDR3 DNA sequence: TGCAGCGTTGATGCAGGGAGAACTGAAGCTTTCTTT. The chain has TRBV29-1 and TRBJ1-1, with D perhaps matching TRBD1 (5 bases). The length of the CDR3 is 12 residues. V lost 3 bases, J lost 5 bases, and 10 bases lay in between. Germline loops: CDR1 SQVTM, CDR2 ANQGSEA. Combining the CDR3 with reference TRBV29-1 and TRBJ1-1 gives the whole variable domain SAVISQKPSRDICQRGTSLTIQCQVDSQVTMMFWYRQQPGQSLTLIATANQGSEATYESGFVIDKFPISRPNLTFSTLTVSNMSPEDSSIYLCSVDAGRTEAFFGQGTRLTVV.

J is TRBJ1-1 and V is TRBV11-1; D is perhaps TRBD1 (6 bases). Per germline, CDR1 SGHAT and CDR2 FQDESV (reference sequence). V lost 8 bases and J 3 bases, leaving 16 bases between the germline ends. The CDR3 is 14 amino acids. CDR3 in amino acids: CASLGTTGDTEAFF. For the CDR3, the DNA is TGTGCCAGCTTAGGGACGACAGGTGACACTGAAGCTTTCTTT.

This chain connects TRBV20-1 to TRBJ2-1; 11 bases are shared with TRBD2. The CDR3 runs 14 residues. Germline V lookup: CDR1 DFQATT, CDR2 SNEGSKA (reference sequence). V dropped 4 bases and J dropped 7; count of bases not matched to a gene: 6. Here the CDR3 DNA reads TGCAGTGCTATTAGCGGGGGGGCCATAAATGAGCAGTTCTTC. Its translation: CSAISGGAINEQFF.

This rearrangement joins TRBV10-3 to TRBJ2-5, with 8 bases matching TRBD2. This CDR3 is built from 16 residues. V shed 6 bases, J shed 2 bases, and the junction held 11 bases outside the gene matches. The V gene's germline CDR1 is ENHRY and CDR2 SYGVKD. CDR3 sequence: CAIRTYLPGGQETQYF. DNA for the CDR3: TGTGCCATCAGAACCTACCTCCCGGGGGGGCAAGAGACCCAGTACTTC.

The rearrangement links TRBV12-3 or TRBV12-4 to TRBJ2-1, with D perhaps given as TRBD1 or TRBD2 (5 bases each). The CDR3 spans 14 residues. V gave up 5 bases and J gave up 4 bases, with 12 bases separating them. Here the CDR3 reads CASSTRGRYNEQFF. The CDR3 DNA follows: TGTGCCAGCAGTACCCGGGGCCGGTACAATGAGCAGTTCTTC.

This clonotype showed up just a few times. The genes are TRBV15 and TRBJ2-1, with a weak D call TRBD2 (6 bases). CDR1 and CDR2 (germline): LNHNV, YYDKDF (reference sequence). Trimming took 5 bases from V and 9 from J, leaving 14 bases between them. This CDR3 is built from 13 residues. The CDR3 is CATSSGTLSEQFF. The CDR3 nucleotides read TGTGCCACCAGCTCAGGGACTTTGAGTGAGCAGTTCTTC. Looking up the rest from reference TRBV15 and TRBJ2-1 gives the full variable domain: DAMVIQNPRYQVTQFGKPVTLSCSQTLNHNVMYWYQQKSSQAPKLLFHYYDKDFNNEADTPDNFQSRRPNTSFCFLDIRSPGLGDTAMYLCATSSGTLSEQFFGPGTRLTVL.

The chain joins TRBV7-9 to TRBJ2-7; D perhaps matches TRBD2 (6 bases). Germline lookup yields CDR1 SEHNR and CDR2 FQNEAQ (reference sequence). This CDR3 is built from 13 residues. Trimming stripped 5 bases from V and 4 bases from J, with 12 bases between. The CDR3: CASSAGSRYEQYF. The CDR3 DNA is TGTGCCAGCAGCGCCGGGAGTCGGTACGAGCAGTACTTC.

This clonotype was seen a handful of times. This rearrangement joins TRBV7-2 to TRBJ2-5; 10 positions agree with TRBD2. V gave up 5 bases and J gave up 7 bases; unmatched junction bases: 13. CDR3 length equals 16 residues. The germline V gene has CDR1 SGHTA and CDR2 FQGNSA. As DNA, the CDR3 is TGTGCCAGCAGCCCTTATACGGGACTAGCGCGAGGGACCCAGTACTTC. It translates to CASSPYTGLARGTQYF.

This chain connects TRBV5-1 to TRBJ2-7; 11 positions match TRBD2. V dropped 0 bases and J dropped 1; count of bases not matched to a gene: 6. This CDR3 has 17 residues. CDR1 SGHRS and CDR2 YFSETQ come from the germline V gene. CDR3 nucleotides: TGCGCCAGCAGCTTGGGTCGCACTAGCGGGGGATCCTACGAGCAGTACTTC. Translated: CASSLGRTSGGSYEQYF.

This clonotype appeared a few times. The chain has TRBV4-3 and TRBJ1-6, with D maybe TRBD1 (5 bases). Trimming cost V 1 base and J 10 bases, with 8 bases left between them. This CDR3 is built from 13 residues. From germline, CDR1 is LGHNA and CDR2 YSLEER. This CDR3 reads CASSQVKGSPLHF. CDR3 coding DNA: TGCGCCAGCAGCCAAGTAAAGGGGTCACCCCTCCACTTT.

This clonotype was counted between two and nine times. The gene calls are TRBV7-8 and TRBJ2-7; TRBD1 matches 12 bases. V shed 3 bases and J 4 bases; nucleotides not matched to a gene: 7. This CDR3 contains 16 residues. CDR1 and CDR2 (germline): SGHVS, FQNEAQ. The CDR3 DNA reads TGTGCCAGCAGCTTTACCCGGGGACAGGGGGCTTACGAGCAGTACTTC. The encoded protein is CASSFTRGQGAYEQYF.

This chain connects TRBV5-6 to TRBJ2-4, with D possibly TRBD1 on 5 matching bases. The CDR3 runs to 15 residues. Germline V gives CDR1 SGHDT, CDR2 YYEEEE. The V and J ends lost 2 bases and 1 base respectively, with 10 bases between them. As DNA, the CDR3 is TGTGCCAGCAGCTTCCCAGGGTTTGCCAAAAACATTCAGTACTTC. The encoded protein is CASSFPGFAKNIQYF.

The chain is built from TRBV13 and TRBJ1-1, with TRBD1 as a possible D gene (5 bases). This CDR3 has 16 amino acids. Between the trimmed V and J ends, which lost 4 bases and 8 bases, there was a span of 23 bases. In germline, CDR1 is PRHDT, CDR2 FYEKMQ (reference sequence). The CDR3 DNA follows: TGTGCCAGCAGCTCAGACTCTGAACCGGGACGGGAGGAAGCTTTCTTT. This translates into CASSSDSEPGREEAFF.

In this sample, this clonotype turned up many times. The chain is built from TRBV20-1 and TRBJ2-7; 7 nucleotides agree with TRBD1. Trimming cost V 6 bases and J 0 bases; bases outside gene matches: 5. The germline V gene encodes CDR1 DFQATT and CDR2 SNEGSKA (reference sequence). This CDR3 has 13 amino acids. CDR3 nucleotide sequence: TGCAGTGCCGCGCGACAGGGCTCCTACGAGCAGTACTTC. Protein product: CSAARQGSYEQYF.

This clonotype was recorded a few times. V and J are TRBV20-1 and TRBJ2-3; D not certain. The V gene lost 3 bases and the J gene lost 4 bases, with 8 bases spanning the gap. Germline CDR1 DFQATT, CDR2 SNEGSKA (reference sequence). The CDR3 extends over 12 amino acids. CDR3 DNA: TGCAGTGCTAGTGACAACGCAGATACGCAGTATTTT. Amino acids: CSASDNADTQYF.

This clonotype was seen a handful of times. CDR3 nucleotides: TGCAGCGCCGGACAGGGCTACACAGATACGCAGTATTTT. Translation gives CSAGQGYTDTQYF. The rearrangement uses TRBV29-1 and TRBJ2-3; 8 positions agree with TRBD1. Looked up from germline, CDR1 is SQVTM and CDR2 is ANQGSEA. V was pared by 7 bases and J by 2 bases, with 5 bases of the junction left unmatched. The CDR3 totals 13 residues.

The V and J genes are TRBV18 and TRBJ1-1, with D perhaps matching TRBD1 (6 bases). CDR1 is KGHSH and CDR2 is LQKENI in the germline V gene. The CDR3 length is 13 residues. V lost 3 bases to trimming and J lost 11 bases, with 16 bases between them. DNA of the CDR3: TGTGCCAGCTCACCCGTAACAACAGGGAGGGCTTTCTTT. It codes for CASSPVTTGRAFF.

This clonotype has a handful of counts. This rearrangement joins TRBV5-1 to TRBJ2-7, with TRBD1 matching 9 bases. Trimming cost V 4 bases and J 1 base; bases outside gene matches: 6. CDR1 is SGHRS and CDR2 is YFSETQ in the germline V gene. The CDR3 sequence is 15 residues long. CDR3 amino acids: CASSQTGGPSYEQYF. For the CDR3, the DNA is TGCGCCAGCAGCCAGACAGGGGGTCCTTCCTACGAGCAGTACTTC.

The chain has TRBV11-2 and TRBJ2-7; perhaps D is TRBD1 or TRBD2 (6 bases each). This CDR3 contains 16 residues. Trimming cost V 4 bases and J 2 bases, with 18 bases left between them. Germline lookup yields CDR1 SGHAT and CDR2 FQNNGV. CDR3 protein: CASSSGAGGGAYEQYF. In DNA, the CDR3 is TGTGCCAGCAGCTCGGGGGCTGGGGGAGGCGCCTACGAGCAGTACTTC.